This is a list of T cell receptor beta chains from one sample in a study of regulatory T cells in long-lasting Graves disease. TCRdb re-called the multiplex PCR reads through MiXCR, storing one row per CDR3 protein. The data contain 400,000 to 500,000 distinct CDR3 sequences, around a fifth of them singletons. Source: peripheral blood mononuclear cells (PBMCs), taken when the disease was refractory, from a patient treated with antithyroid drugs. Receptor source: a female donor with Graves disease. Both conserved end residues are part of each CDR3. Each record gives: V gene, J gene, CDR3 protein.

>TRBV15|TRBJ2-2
CATSGGLTGLAGVGSGELFF
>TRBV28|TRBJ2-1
CASSLVTSGSSGEQFF
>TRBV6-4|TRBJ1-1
CASSGAGTEAFF
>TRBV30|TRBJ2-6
CAHRISGANVLTF
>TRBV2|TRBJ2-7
CASSPSPYEQYF
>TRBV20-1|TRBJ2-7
CSAGGGYF
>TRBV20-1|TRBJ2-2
CSAPSGRAGTGEPFF
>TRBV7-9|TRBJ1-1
CASSANRGIGGLDTEAFF
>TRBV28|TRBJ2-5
CASGTGQETQYF
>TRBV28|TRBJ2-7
CASSSPTRPHEQYF
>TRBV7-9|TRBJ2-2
CASSPRDRVNGELFF
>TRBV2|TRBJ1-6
CASSYRGEASPLHF
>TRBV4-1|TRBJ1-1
CASSRGSPMNTEAFF
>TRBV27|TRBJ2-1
CASSLFSGSTYNEQFF
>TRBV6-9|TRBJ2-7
CAGSYSPIGGYEQYF
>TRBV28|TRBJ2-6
CASSLAGMGGANVLTF
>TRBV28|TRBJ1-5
CASSIVNQPQHF
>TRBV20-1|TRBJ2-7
CSASRLTYEQYF
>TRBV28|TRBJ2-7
CASSLPGQGMGEQYF
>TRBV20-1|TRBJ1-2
CSASYGKNYGYTF
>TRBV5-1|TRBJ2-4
CASSTGRGSTKNIQYF
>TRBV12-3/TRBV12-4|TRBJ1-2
CASSPSGTGGEFYTF
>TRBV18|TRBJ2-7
CASSHLAGDEQYF
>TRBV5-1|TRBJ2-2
CASSLRASGRKGNTGELFF
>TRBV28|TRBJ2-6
CASSLAGQFPSGANVLTF
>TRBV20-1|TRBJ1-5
CSARERRGAAQGPQHF
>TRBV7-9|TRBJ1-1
CASSLADYMNTEAFF
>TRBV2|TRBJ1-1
CASSGTGGVVNTEAFF
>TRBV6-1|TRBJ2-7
CAGGPSVSYEQYF
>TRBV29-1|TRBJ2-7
CSVAYGTGSSYEQYF
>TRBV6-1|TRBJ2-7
CASSEKVGEGEQYF
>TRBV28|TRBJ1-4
CASSLRGAMDANEKLFF